A single T cell receptor (beta chain) is shown here with its context. The source of the sample is a study of STAT5B mutations in CD4+ large granular lymphocyte leukemia. Here immunoSEQ multiplex PCR was the method, and the copy in TCRdb shows in-frame clones only, minus some. The sample yields about 3,500 clones, around 86% seen once. CDR3 length equals 16 residues. Trimming shortened V by 2 bases and J by 4 bases, and 15 bases separated the two germline ends. CDR1 is MNHEY, CDR2 SVGAGI, per germline. The rearrangement links TRBV6-5 to TRBJ2-1, with a tentative D call TRBD1 (5 bases). The TCR was taken from a human donor in good health. Sequencing input: CD4+ T cells from blood buffy coats. CDR3 bases: TGTGCCAGCAGTTACGGTGCGGTGACAGCATACAATGAGCAGTTCTTC. Translating it yields CASSYGAVTAYNEQFF.